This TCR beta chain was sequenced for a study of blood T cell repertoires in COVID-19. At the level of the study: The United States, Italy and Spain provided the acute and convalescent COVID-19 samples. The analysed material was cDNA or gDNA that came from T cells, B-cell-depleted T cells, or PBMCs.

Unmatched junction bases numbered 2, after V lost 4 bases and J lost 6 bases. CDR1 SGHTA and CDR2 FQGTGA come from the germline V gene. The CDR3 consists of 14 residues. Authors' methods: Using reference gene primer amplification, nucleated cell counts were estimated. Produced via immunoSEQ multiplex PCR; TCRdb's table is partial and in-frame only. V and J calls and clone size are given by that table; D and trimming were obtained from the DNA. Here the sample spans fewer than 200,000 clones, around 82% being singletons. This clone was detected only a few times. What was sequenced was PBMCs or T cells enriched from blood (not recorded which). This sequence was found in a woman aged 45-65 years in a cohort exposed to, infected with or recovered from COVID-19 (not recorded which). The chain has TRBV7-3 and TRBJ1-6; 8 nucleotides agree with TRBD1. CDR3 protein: CASSYQGANSPLHF. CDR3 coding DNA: TGTGCCAGCAGCTACCAGGGGGCTAATTCACCCCTCCACTTT.